The 9 T cell receptor beta chains presented below share a single source sample, sequenced in a study of T cell repertoires in cytomegalovirus infection. Each CDR3 protein gets one entry after TCRdb re-called the reads with MiXCR. Among approximately 550,000 distinct CDR3 sequences listed, 16% were seen once. Sequenced: CD8+ T cells from PBMCs. The receptor set was obtained from a human donor in good health (CMV status not recorded). Some clones in this sample may be carry-over from other donors' samples.

The chain carries TRBV20-1 and TRBJ1-2, with a possible D match to TRBD1 (5 bases). Germline lookup yields CDR1 DFQATT and CDR2 SNEGSKA (reference sequence). This CDR3 comprises 13 residues. V was pared by 0 bases and J by 8 bases, with 13 bases between. CDR3 loop: CSARDGTAKGYTF. The CDR3 nucleotides read TGCAGTGCTAGAGACGGGACGGCGAAAGGCTACACCTTC.

Many counts were recorded for this clonotype. The chain links TRBV6-5 to TRBJ1-3; 9 positions match TRBD1. Germline V gives CDR1 MNHEY, CDR2 SVGAGI. The CDR3 runs to 15 residues. The V gene end was trimmed by 4 bases and the J gene end by 4 bases; junction bases not matched to a gene: 5. The CDR3 is CASSSQGAKGNTIYF. CDR3 sequence (DNA): TGTGCCAGCAGTTCACAGGGGGCGAAGGGAAACACCATATATTTT.

CDR3 sequence: CASIDPGTEAFF. CDR3 coding DNA: TGTGCCAGTATAGACCCGGGAACTGAAGCTTTCTTT. The rearrangement uses TRBV19 and TRBJ1-1; D is undetermined. CDR1 is LNHDA, CDR2 SQIVND, per germline (reference sequence). V was pared by 7 bases and J by 5 bases, with 11 bases between. CDR3 length equals 12 residues.

This rearrangement joins TRBV20-1 to TRBJ1-5, with 9 bases lining up with TRBD1. The CDR3 extends over 14 amino acids. Germline CDR1 is DFQATT and CDR2 is SNEGSKA (reference sequence). V lost 1 base, J lost 7 bases, and 5 bases stayed unmatched. CDR3 DNA sequence: TGCAGTGCTAGAGGGACAGGGGTTGACCAGCCCCAGCATTTT. It translates to CSARGTGVDQPQHF.

This clonotype was observed a few times. The gene calls are TRBV6-5 and TRBJ2-1; D gene ambiguous. Germline CDR1 and CDR2: MNHEY and SVGAGI. CDR3 size: 11 residues. V shed 1 base and J shed 8 bases, with 3 bases lying between them. The CDR3 is CASSYFDEQFF. For the CDR3, the DNA is TGTGCCAGCAGTTACTTCGATGAGCAGTTCTTC.

This clonotype has at least ten counts. V gene TRBV14 combines with J gene TRBJ2-7, with 7 bases aligning to TRBD2. The CDR3 sequence is 16 residues long. V lost 4 bases and J lost 3; bases outside the gene matches: 12. Germline lookup yields CDR1 SGHDN and CDR2 FVKESK. CDR3 loop: CASSPTGLLAIYEQYF. The CDR3 DNA reads as TGTGCCAGCAGCCCCACCGGGCTACTAGCGATCTACGAGCAGTACTTC.

This clonotype was detected ten times or more. This chain connects TRBV4-1 to TRBJ2-7, with TRBD1 matching over 8 bases. The germline V gene encodes CDR1 MGHRA and CDR2 YSYEKL. V trimming: 4 bases; J trimming: 2 bases; junction bases outside the gene matches: 10. The CDR3 totals 16 residues. This CDR3 reads CASSLTSGTGTYEQYF. In DNA form, the CDR3 reads TGCGCCAGCAGCCTAACCTCCGGGACAGGTACCTACGAGCAGTACTTC.

This clonotype was picked up many times. The chain employs TRBV7-6 and TRBJ2-1; 7 nucleotides align to TRBD2. The CDR3 has 16 residues. Germline V lookup: CDR1 SGHVS, CDR2 FNYEAQ. The V gene end was trimmed by 1 base and the J gene end by 1 base; junction bases not matched to a gene: 4. In DNA form, the CDR3 reads TGTGCCAGCAGCTTAGGGGGGGGGGGGTCCTACAATGAGCAGTTCTTC. It yields the protein CASSLGGGGSYNEQFF.

The table lists this clonotype with many counts. The chain combines TRBV7-9 with TRBJ2-1; 7 bases line up with TRBD1. CDR3 length: 14 amino acids. Looked up from germline, CDR1 is SEHNR and CDR2 is FQNEAQ (reference sequence). V dropped 5 bases and J dropped 4; count of bases not matched to a gene: 5. CDR3 sequence reads: CASSIGTAYNEQFF. The CDR3 nucleotides read TGTGCCAGCAGCATAGGGACAGCATACAATGAGCAGTTCTTC.